The TCR beta chain described here comes from a study of blood T cell repertoires in COVID-19. About the research overall: Specimens from acute and convalescent COVID-19 originated in the United States, Italy and Spain. Nucleic acid was either cDNA or gDNA, and it came from T cells, B-cell-depleted T cells, or PBMCs.

Germline values: CDR1 SGHTA, CDR2 FQGTGA. The CDR3 contains 17 residues. With 8 bases removed from V and 6 bases from J, the gap between germline ends came to 29 bases. In the authors' workflow: By means of reference gene primer amplification, nucleated cell counts were estimated. Only in-frame clones appear in the TCRdb table, and some are missing; sequencing was by immunoSEQ multiplex PCR. V and J calls plus clone size are reproduced from that table; the DNA served to infer D and trimming. The table has 200,000 to 250,000 clones, around four fifths seen once; the top ten hold just under 6.5%. The chain couples TRBV7-3 to TRBJ2-7; weak D call: TRBD2 (6 bases). This clonotype was obtained from a woman aged 55-75 years with active or convalescent COVID-19. The sample taken for sequencing was peripheral blood. CDR3 DNA sequence: TGTGCCAGCCAAGGAGCTAGCGTGAAACAGCCCCCGAGCGAGCAGTACTTC. Amino acids: CASQGASVKQPPSEQYF.